This T cell receptor (beta chain) was recovered during a study of T cells in Graves' hyperthyroidism and ophthalmopathy. The study, taken as a whole, reports: Ophthalmopathy, as predicted by the model, came a median roughly 6.3 months after the prediction. Ophthalmopathy was separated from stable hyperthyroidism by a 13 V-J model.

The diagnoses drew upon clinical symptoms, serum thyroxine and TRAb, thyroid ultrasound and orbital computed tomography. This CDR3 has 14 amino acids. The V gene's germline CDR1 is MNHEY and CDR2 SVGEGT. V was clipped by 7 bases and J by 2 bases, with 14 bases between them. To note about this clonotype: Its antigen is unknown.

TCR beta CDR3 regions were amplified from RNA transcripts. HTBI primers drove first-round RT-PCR of the TCR CDR3. Via MiXCR, TCRdb re-called the multiplex PCR reads, giving one row per CDR3 protein. The top ten clones hold 30% to 40% of a sample with hundreds of thousands of distinct CDR3 sequences, approximately 15% of them seen once. The chain couples TRBV6-2 or TRBV6-3 to TRBJ1-1; D is possibly TRBD1 (6 bases). This TCR derives from a woman between 40 and 55 years old with Graves' ophthalmopathy. The sequenced sample consisted of blood. The CDR3 loop is CASTRVGGNTEAFF. For the CDR3, the DNA is TGTGCCAGCACCCGAGTAGGGGGAAACACTGAAGCTTTCTTT.